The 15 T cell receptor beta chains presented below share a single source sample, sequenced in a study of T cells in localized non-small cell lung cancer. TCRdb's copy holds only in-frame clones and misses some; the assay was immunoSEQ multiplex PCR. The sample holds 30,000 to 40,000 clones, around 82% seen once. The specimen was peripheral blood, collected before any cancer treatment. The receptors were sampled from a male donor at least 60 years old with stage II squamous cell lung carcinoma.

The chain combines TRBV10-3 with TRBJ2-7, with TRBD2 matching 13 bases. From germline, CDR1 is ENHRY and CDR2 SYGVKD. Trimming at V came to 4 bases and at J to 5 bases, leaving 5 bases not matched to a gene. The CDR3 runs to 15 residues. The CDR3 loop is CAISGTSGRPDEQYF. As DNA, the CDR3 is TGTGCCATCAGTGGGACTAGCGGGAGACCCGACGAGCAGTACTTC.

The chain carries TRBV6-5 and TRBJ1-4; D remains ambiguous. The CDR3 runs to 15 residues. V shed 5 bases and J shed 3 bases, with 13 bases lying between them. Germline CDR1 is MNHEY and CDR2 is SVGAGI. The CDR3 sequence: CASSPTSLPNEKLFF. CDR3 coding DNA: TGTGCCAGCAGTCCTACTAGCCTTCCTAATGAAAAACTGTTTTTT.

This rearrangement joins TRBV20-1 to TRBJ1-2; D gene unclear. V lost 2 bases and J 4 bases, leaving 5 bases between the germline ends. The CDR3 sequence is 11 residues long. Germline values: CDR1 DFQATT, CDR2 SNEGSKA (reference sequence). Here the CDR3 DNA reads TGCAGTGCTAGAAGCCTCTATGGCTACACCTTC. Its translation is CSARSLYGYTF.

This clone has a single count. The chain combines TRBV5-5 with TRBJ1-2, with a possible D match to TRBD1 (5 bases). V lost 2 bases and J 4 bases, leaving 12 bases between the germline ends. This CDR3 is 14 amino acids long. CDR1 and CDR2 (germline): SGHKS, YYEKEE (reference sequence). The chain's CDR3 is CASSLAQGFYGYTF. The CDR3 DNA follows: TGTGCCAGCAGCTTAGCCCAGGGATTCTATGGCTACACCTTC.

The CDR3 sequence: CAISEPIGVDEKLFF. The CDR3 nucleotides read TGTGCCATCAGTGAGCCCATTGGGGTGGATGAAAAACTGTTTTTT. The rearrangement uses TRBV10-3 and TRBJ1-4, with unresolved D. The ends were cut back, 2 bases at V and 6 bases at J, with 13 bases in the middle. From germline, CDR1 is ENHRY and CDR2 SYGVKD. The CDR3 length is 15 residues.

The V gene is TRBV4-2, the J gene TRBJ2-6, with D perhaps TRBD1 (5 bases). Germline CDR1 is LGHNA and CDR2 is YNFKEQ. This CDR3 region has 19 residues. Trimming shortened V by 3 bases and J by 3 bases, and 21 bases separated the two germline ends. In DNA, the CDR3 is TGTGCCAGCAGCCATGTATTCAGGGAATCAGGCGGTGGGGCCAACGTCCTGACTTTC. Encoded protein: CASSHVFRESGGGANVLTF.

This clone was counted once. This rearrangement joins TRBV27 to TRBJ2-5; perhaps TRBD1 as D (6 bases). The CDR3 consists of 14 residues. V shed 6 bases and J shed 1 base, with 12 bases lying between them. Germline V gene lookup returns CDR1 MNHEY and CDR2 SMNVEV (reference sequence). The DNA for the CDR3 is TGTGCCAGCAGCTCCGGGACAACCCAAGAGACCCAGTACTTC. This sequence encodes CASSSGTTQETQYF.

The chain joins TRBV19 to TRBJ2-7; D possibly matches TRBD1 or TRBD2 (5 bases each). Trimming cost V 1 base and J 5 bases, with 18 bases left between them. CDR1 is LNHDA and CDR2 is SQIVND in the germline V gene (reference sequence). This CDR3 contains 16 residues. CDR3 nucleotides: TGTGCCAGTAGTATAGGGGGGAGACGGAGCCTTCACGAGCAGTACTTC. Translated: CASSIGGRRSLHEQYF.

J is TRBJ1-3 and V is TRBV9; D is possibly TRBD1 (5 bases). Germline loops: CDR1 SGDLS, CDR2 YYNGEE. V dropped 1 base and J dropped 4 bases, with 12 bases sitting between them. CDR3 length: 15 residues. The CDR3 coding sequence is TGTGCCAGCAGCGTATCCGCGCAGGGAGGAAACACCATATATTTT. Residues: CASSVSAQGGNTIYF.

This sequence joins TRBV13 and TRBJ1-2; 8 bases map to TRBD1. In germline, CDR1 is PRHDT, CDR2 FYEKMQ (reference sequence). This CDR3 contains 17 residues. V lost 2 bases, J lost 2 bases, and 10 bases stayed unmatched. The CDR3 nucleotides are TGTGCCAGCAGCTTAATGCGAGTGGGACAGGAGAACTATGGCTACACCTTC. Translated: CASSLMRVGQENYGYTF.

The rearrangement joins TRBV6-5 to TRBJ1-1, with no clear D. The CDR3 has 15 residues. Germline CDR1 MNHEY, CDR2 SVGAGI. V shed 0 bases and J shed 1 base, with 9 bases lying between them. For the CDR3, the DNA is TGTGCCAGCAGTTACTCACGGGGTTCGAACACTGAAGCTTTCTTT. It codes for CASSYSRGSNTEAFF.

CDR3 residues: CASSPGTSGDREQFF. As DNA, the CDR3 is TGCGCCAGCAGCCCGGGGACTAGCGGGGACCGAGAGCAGTTCTTC. This chain links TRBV4-1 with TRBJ2-1, with TRBD2 matching 13 bases. There are 15 residues in the CDR3. V was pared by 4 bases and J by 10 bases, with 7 bases of the junction left unmatched. Germline lookup yields CDR1 MGHRA and CDR2 YSYEKL.

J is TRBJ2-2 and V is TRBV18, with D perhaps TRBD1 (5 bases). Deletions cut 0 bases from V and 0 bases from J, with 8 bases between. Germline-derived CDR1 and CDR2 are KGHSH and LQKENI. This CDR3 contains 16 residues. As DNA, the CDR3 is TGTGCCAGCTCACCACCGACGACAGCGAACACCGGGGAGCTGTTTTTT. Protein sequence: CASSPPTTANTGELFF.

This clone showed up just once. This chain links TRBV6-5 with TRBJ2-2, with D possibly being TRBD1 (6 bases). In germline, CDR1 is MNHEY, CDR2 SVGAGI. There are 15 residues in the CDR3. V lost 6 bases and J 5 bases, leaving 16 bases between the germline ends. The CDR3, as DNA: TGTGCCAGCAGGGACGGGACACCCATGACCGGGGAGCTGTTTTTT. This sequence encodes CASRDGTPMTGELFF.

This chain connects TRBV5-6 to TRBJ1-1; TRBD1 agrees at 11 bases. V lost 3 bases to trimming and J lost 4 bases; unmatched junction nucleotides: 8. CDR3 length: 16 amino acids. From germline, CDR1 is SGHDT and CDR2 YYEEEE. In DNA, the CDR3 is TGTGCCAGCAGCTCAAGGCGAGGACAGGGGGCCACTGAAGCTTTCTTT. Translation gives CASSSRRGQGATEAFF.